This TCR beta chain comes out of a study of human T cells and chemical hapten exposure. Trimming removed 5 bases at V and 4 bases at J, with 11 bases between. There are 13 residues in the CDR3. The germline V gene has CDR1 SGHTA and CDR2 FQGNSA. Indicated time point: patch test 1, 2 weeks after DPC sensitization. The treatment denotes: therapeutic diphenylcyclopropenone sensitization with weekly scalp DPC. The library gave individual cDNA molecules unique molecular identifiers. TCRdb reprocessed the RACE reads with MiXCR, giving one entry per CDR3 protein. The sample includes more than 150,000 distinct CDR3 sequences, roughly 14% of them seen just once. In its sample, this clonotype was seen a few times. A much larger clone lies one base from this, so it may be a read error.

This chain connects TRBV7-2 to TRBJ1-2, with a weak D call TRBD1 (5 bases). This sequence originates from a woman in her twenties or thirties with alopecia areata. Some clones in this sample may be carry-over from other donors' samples. The specimen was whole blood, collected in connection with sensitization to the hapten diphenylcyclopropenone (DPC). The CDR3, as DNA: TGTGCCAGCAGCCCCGACAGAACCTATGGCTACACCTTC. This translates into CASSPDRTYGYTF.